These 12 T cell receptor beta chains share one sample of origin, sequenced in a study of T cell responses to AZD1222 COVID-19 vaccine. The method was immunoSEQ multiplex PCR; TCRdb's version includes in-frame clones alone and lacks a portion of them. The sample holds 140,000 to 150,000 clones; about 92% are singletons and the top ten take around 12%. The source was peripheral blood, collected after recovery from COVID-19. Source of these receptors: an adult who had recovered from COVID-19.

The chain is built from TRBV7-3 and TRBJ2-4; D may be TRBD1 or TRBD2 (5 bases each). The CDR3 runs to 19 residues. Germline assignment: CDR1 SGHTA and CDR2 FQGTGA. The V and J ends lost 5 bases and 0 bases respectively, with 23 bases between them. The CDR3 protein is CASSLIGGDVTTAKNIQYF. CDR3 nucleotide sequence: TGTGCCAGCAGCCTAATTGGGGGAGATGTGACAACAGCCAAAAACATTCAGTACTTC.

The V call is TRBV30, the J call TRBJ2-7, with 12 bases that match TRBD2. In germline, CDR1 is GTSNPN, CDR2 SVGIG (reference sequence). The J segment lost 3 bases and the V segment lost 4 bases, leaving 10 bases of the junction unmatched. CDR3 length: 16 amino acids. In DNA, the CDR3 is TGTGCCTGGACCCCCGGAGGACTAGCGGGGTTCTACGAGCAGTACTTC. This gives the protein CAWTPGGLAGFYEQYF.

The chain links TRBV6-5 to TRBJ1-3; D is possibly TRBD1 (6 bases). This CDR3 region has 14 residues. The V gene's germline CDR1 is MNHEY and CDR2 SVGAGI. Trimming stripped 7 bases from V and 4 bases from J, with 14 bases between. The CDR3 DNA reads TGTGCCAGCAAGGGGGGAGGTAGAGGAAACACCATATATTTT. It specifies CASKGGGRGNTIYF.

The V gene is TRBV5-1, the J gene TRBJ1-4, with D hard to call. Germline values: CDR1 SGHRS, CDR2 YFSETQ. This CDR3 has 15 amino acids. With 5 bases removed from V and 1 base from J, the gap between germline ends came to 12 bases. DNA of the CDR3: TGCGCCAGCAGAGGAACCGGCAAAACTAATGAAAAACTGTTTTTT. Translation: CASRGTGKTNEKLFF.

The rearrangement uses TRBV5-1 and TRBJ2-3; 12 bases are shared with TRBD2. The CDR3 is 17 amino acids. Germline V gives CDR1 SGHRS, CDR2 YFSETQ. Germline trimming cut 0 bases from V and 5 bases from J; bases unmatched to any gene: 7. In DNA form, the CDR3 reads TGCGCCAGCAGCTTGGGCAGGACTAGCGGGATTTTAGATACGCAGTATTTT. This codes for CASSLGRTSGILDTQYF. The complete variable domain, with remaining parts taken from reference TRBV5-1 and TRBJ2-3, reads KAGVTQTPRYLIKTRGQQVTLSCSPISGHRSVSWYQQTPGQGLQFLFEYFSETQRNKGNFPGRFSGRQFSNSRSEMNVSTLELGDSALYLCASSLGRTSGILDTQYFGPGTRLTVL.

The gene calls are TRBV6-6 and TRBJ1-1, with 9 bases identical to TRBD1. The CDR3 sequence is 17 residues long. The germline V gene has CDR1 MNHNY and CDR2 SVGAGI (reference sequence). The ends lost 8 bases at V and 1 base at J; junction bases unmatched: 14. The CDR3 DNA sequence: TGTGCCAGCCGTCGAACCGGGACAGGGAGTCGGAACACTGAAGCTTTCTTT. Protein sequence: CASRRTGTGSRNTEAFF.

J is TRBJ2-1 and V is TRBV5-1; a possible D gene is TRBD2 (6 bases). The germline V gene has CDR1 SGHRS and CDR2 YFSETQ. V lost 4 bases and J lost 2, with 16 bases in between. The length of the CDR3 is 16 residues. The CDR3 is CASSPRMGGTYNEQFF. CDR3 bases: TGCGCCAGCAGCCCCAGGATGGGCGGGACCTACAATGAGCAGTTCTTC. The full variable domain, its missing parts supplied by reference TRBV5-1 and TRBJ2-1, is KAGVTQTPRYLIKTRGQQVTLSCSPISGHRSVSWYQQTPGQGLQFLFEYFSETQRNKGNFPGRFSGRQFSNSRSEMNVSTLELGDSALYLCASSPRMGGTYNEQFFGPGTRLTVL.

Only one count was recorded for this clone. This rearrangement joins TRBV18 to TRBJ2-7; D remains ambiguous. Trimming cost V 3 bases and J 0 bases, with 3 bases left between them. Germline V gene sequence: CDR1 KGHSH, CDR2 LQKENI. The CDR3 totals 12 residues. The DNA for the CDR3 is TGTGCCAGCTCACCCCTCTCCTACGAGCAGTACTTC. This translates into CASSPLSYEQYF.

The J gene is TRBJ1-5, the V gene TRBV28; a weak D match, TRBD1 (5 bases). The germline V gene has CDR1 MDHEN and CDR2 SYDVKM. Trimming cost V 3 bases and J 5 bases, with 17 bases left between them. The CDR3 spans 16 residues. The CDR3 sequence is CASSFPGQGTHQPQHF. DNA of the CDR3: TGTGCCAGCAGTTTCCCGGGTCAGGGTACCCATCAGCCCCAGCATTTT.

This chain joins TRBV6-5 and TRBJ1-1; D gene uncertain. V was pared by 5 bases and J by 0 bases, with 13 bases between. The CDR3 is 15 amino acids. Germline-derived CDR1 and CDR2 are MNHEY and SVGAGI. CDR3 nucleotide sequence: TGTGCCAGCAGTCAAAAGGCCCACATGAACACTGAAGCTTTCTTT. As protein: CASSQKAHMNTEAFF.

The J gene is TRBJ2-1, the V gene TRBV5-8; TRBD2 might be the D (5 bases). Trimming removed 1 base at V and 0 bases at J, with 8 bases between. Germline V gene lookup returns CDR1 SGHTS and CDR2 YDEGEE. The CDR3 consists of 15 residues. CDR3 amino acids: CASSLQSGSYNEQFF. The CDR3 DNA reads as TGTGCCAGCAGCTTGCAAAGCGGCTCCTACAATGAGCAGTTCTTC.

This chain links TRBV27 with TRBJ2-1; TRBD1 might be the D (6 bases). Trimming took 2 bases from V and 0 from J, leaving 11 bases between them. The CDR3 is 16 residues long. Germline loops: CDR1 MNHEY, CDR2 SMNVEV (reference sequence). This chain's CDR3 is CASSLNNRASYNEQFF. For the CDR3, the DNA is TGTGCCAGCAGTTTAAATAACAGGGCCTCCTACAATGAGCAGTTCTTC.